Listed below are T cell receptor beta chains from one sample, sequenced in a study of T cells in Graves' hyperthyroidism and ophthalmopathy. Each CDR3 protein gets one entry after TCRdb re-called the multiplex PCR reads with MiXCR. Of hundreds of thousands of distinct CDR3 sequences listed, about a sixth are singletons. Sequencing used blood. These receptors came from a woman aged 55-75 years with Graves' ophthalmopathy. Both conserved end residues are part of each CDR3. Fields, in order: V gene, D gene, clone size, J gene, CDR3 DNA, CDR3 protein. The D gene is left open where the match is weak. Only part of the rows carry a size: once, few, many, or a class if the clone is expanded.

TRBV20-1	-	-	TRBJ2-1	TGCAGTGCAAACTCCTACGGGAATGAGCAGTTCTTC	CSANSYGNEQFF
TRBV10-3	TRBD2	many	TRBJ2-1	TGTGCCATCTTTAGCGGGGTTACCTACAATGAGCAGTTCTTC	CAIFSGVTYNEQFF
TRBV18	TRBD2	many	TRBJ2-4	TGTGCCAGCTCACCAGGGACTAGCGGGGGTCGGATTCAGTACTTC	CASSPGTSGGRIQYF
TRBV25-1	-	many	TRBJ1-6	TGTGCCAGCAGTGCCCAGGAGGGTGGTAGTTCACCCCTCCACTTT	CASSAQEGGSSPLHF
TRBV3-1	TRBD2	many	TRBJ2-7	TGTGCCAGCAGCCGGACTAGCGGGAGCCCCGAGCAGTACTTC	CASSRTSGSPEQYF
TRBV5-1	TRBD1	-	TRBJ1-1	TGCGCCAGCAGTTGGGGGACAGGAATGAACACTGAAGCTTTCTTT	CASSWGTGMNTEAFF
TRBV7-2	-	-	TRBJ2-3	TGTGCCAGCAGCCTACGGACCGGAGGGCGTTGGACAGATACGCAGTATTTT	CASSLRTGGRWTDTQYF
TRBV5-1	-	many	TRBJ2-7	TGCGCCAGCAGCTTGGAGCCAGCCACCTACGAGCAGTACTTC	CASSLEPATYEQYF
TRBV5-1	-	few	TRBJ2-5	TGCGCCAGCAGCTTGGCAACTATCCAAGAGACCCAGTACTTC	CASSLATIQETQYF
TRBV2	-	many	TRBJ1-1	TGTGCCAGCAGTGCGGCAGGGGACACTGAAGCTTTCTTT	CASSAAGDTEAFF
TRBV19	TRBD2	few	TRBJ2-5	TGTGCCAGTAGTTCATTTGGGCGGGGGGAGACCCAGTACTTC	CASSSFGRGETQYF
TRBV27	-	many	TRBJ2-7	TGTGCCAGCAGTGGCCATCCTGGGAGTTCCTACGAGCAGTACTTC	CASSGHPGSSYEQYF
TRBV3-1	TRBD2	many	TRBJ2-1	TGTGCCAGCAGCCAATCCCCCGGGGAGGGGAGTGAGCAGTTCTTC	CASSQSPGEGSEQFF
TRBV10-3	TRBD2	-	TRBJ2-7	TGTGCCATCAGTGAGTCGCTAGCGGGAGGGTACGAGCAGTACTTC	CAISESLAGGYEQYF
TRBV7-2	TRBD2	many	TRBJ2-5	TGTGCCAGCAGCTTTGGCGGGAGGCAAGAGACCCAGTACTTC	CASSFGGRQETQYF
TRBV9	TRBD2	few	TRBJ2-3	TGTGCCAGCAGCAGCCGGGCTAGCGGGGGGGCTGGAGATACGCAGTATTTT	CASSSRASGGAGDTQYF
TRBV2	TRBD1	few	TRBJ1-2	TGTGCCAGCAGTCGGACAACGGACAGGCAGGGAAGCTATGGCTACACCTTC	CASSRTTDRQGSYGYTF
TRBV12-3/TRBV12-4	TRBD1	-	TRBJ2-3	TGTGCCAGCAGTCTAACAGGGGGCGCGGGGGATACGCAGTATTTT	CASSLTGGAGDTQYF
TRBV7-2	-	few	TRBJ1-6	TGTGCCAGCAGCACCGAGACAGCTAGAAATTCACCCCTCCACTTT	CASSTETARNSPLHF
TRBV29-1	-	many	TRBJ2-1	TGCAGCGTTGCCCTAAGGACTAATTCCGAGCAGTTCTTC	CSVALRTNSEQFF
TRBV5-4	TRBD2	-	TRBJ2-2	TGTGCCAGCAGCTTCGGACTAGGGGCCGGGGAGCTGTTTTTT	CASSFGLGAGELFF
TRBV6-1	-	-	TRBJ2-5	TGTGCCAGCAGTTATCAATACCAAGAGACCCAGTACTTC	CASSYQYQETQYF
TRBV28	-	few	TRBJ1-1	TGTGCCAGCAGTCTAGGAGTTCTGACTGAAGCTTTCTTT	CASSLGVLTEAFF
TRBV7-9	-	-	TRBJ1-2	TGTGCCAGCAGCCCCCTGGGGCGGGAGGGCTACACCTTC	CASSPLGREGYTF
TRBV5-5	TRBD1	-	TRBJ2-7	TGTGCCAGCAGCTCGGGACAGGGGGCCCACGAGCAGTACTTC	CASSSGQGAHEQYF
TRBV5-1	TRBD2	few	TRBJ2-1	TGCGCCAGCAGCACGAGCGGGAGGCCTAACAATGAGCAGTTCTTC	CASSTSGRPNNEQFF
TRBV12-3/TRBV12-4	-	many	TRBJ2-1	TGTGCCAGCAGTTTAAGGCCGAGTGAGCAGTTCTTC	CASSLRPSEQFF
TRBV7-9	TRBD2	many	TRBJ2-7	TGTGCCAGCACCCTGGGAGGGAGGTACGAGCAGTACTTC	CASTLGGRYEQYF
TRBV6-2/TRBV6-3	TRBD2	many	TRBJ2-1	TGTGCCAGCACCCCGACCGGGACTAGCGGGGGGACGACCTACAATGAGCAGTTCTTC	CASTPTGTSGGTTYNEQFF
TRBV12-3/TRBV12-4	-	many	TRBJ1-2	TGTGCCAGCAGTTTTGTCCAGCATCATGGCTACACCTTC	CASSFVQHHGYTF
TRBV10-3	-	many	TRBJ2-5	TGTGCCATGTCGGGGTCGGGCCCTCCGGAGACCCAGTACTTC	CAMSGSGPPETQYF
TRBV3-1	-	many	TRBJ2-5	TGTGCCAGCAGCCAAGATAGAGGGTCCCGAGGGGAGACCCAGTACTTC	CASSQDRGSRGETQYF